Listed here are 20 T cell receptor beta chains from one sample, sequenced in a study of human T cells and chemical hapten exposure. TCRdb reprocessed the 5' RACE reads with MiXCR, giving one entry per CDR3 protein. The data show about 140,000 distinct CDR3 sequences, around 4% seen once. It was from unfractionated whole blood that total RNA was extracted. Receptor source: a female donor in good health.

At least ten counts were recorded for this clonotype. The V call is TRBV7-9, the J call TRBJ2-3; 11 positions agree with TRBD1. Germline-derived CDR1 and CDR2 are SEHNR and FQNEAQ (reference sequence). CDR3 length: 16 residues. J was trimmed by 2 bases and V by 5 bases; bases with no gene match: 6. This CDR3 is CASSIRTGGVTDTQYF. CDR3 DNA: TGTGCCAGCAGCATTAGGACAGGGGGCGTCACAGATACGCAGTATTTT.

The genes are TRBV5-1 and TRBJ1-1; D gene ambiguous. The CDR3 totals 15 residues. V was clipped by 0 bases and J by 0 bases, with 9 bases between them. Germline V lookup: CDR1 SGHRS, CDR2 YFSETQ. CDR3 sequence (DNA): TGCGCCAGCAGCTTGGCCGACGGAATGAACACTGAAGCTTTCTTT. It encodes CASSLADGMNTEAFF.

This clonotype has a count of ten or more. This chain connects TRBV7-9 to TRBJ2-7, with 8 bases fitting TRBD1. This CDR3 contains 14 residues. Looked up from germline, CDR1 is SEHNR and CDR2 is FQNEAQ (reference sequence). V was clipped by 3 bases and J by 5 bases; unmatched bases: 6. This CDR3 is CASSLNRGNNEQYF. CDR3 nucleotides: TGTGCCAGCAGCTTGAACAGGGGGAATAACGAGCAGTACTTC.

This clonotype was counted many times. The CDR3 bases are TGTGCCAGCACGGGTCGGGGCGGGGAGCTGTTTTTT. Its protein is CASTGRGGELFF. V is TRBV5-6 and J is TRBJ2-2; D may be TRBD2 (5 bases). Trimming took off 6 bases at V and 7 bases at J, with 10 bases between the two ends. The germline V gene has CDR1 SGHDT and CDR2 YYEEEE. CDR3 length: 12 amino acids.

In this sample, this clonotype turned up many times. This chain uses TRBV24-1 with TRBJ2-3, with D perhaps TRBD1 or TRBD2 (5 bases each). This CDR3 has 12 residues. V shed 4 bases and J shed 7 bases, with 8 bases lying between them. Germline V lookup: CDR1 KGHDR, CDR2 SFDVKD. DNA for the CDR3: TGTGCCACCAGTGAGAGGGGTTATACGCAGTATTTT. It is translated as CATSERGYTQYF.

In its sample, this clonotype was seen many times. The chain couples TRBV5-1 to TRBJ2-7; D is possibly TRBD1 (7 bases). V gave up 4 bases and J gave up 4 bases, with 21 bases separating them. This CDR3 has 16 amino acids. Germline loops: CDR1 SGHRS, CDR2 YFSETQ. The CDR3 nucleotides are TGCGCCAGCAGCGTCCGCGGGACAGCTCAACCTTACGAGCAGTACTTC. As protein: CASSVRGTAQPYEQYF.

This clonotype was counted at least ten times. The chain uses TRBV5-1 and TRBJ1-1; D may be TRBD1 (5 bases). Germline V gene sequence: CDR1 SGHRS, CDR2 YFSETQ. The CDR3 contains 15 residues. The V end was cut by 6 bases, the J end by 5 bases, with 20 bases between. In DNA, the CDR3 is TGCGCCAGCAACGAGGGTGGAGGGGACCAAACTGAAGCTTTCTTT. Translation gives CASNEGGGDQTEAFF. Filled out from reference TRBV5-1 and TRBJ1-1, the complete variable domain reads KAGVTQTPRYLIKTRGQQVTLSCSPISGHRSVSWYQQTPGQGLQFLFEYFSETQRNKGNFPGRFSGRQFSNSRSEMNVSTLELGDSALYLCASNEGGGDQTEAFFGQGTRLTVV.

In its sample, this clonotype was seen a few times. V gene TRBV5-4 combines with J gene TRBJ2-2; TRBD1 might be the D (6 bases). V was trimmed by 0 bases and J by 1 base, leaving 10 bases between them. This CDR3 spans 16 amino acids. The germline gives CDR1 SGHNT, CDR2 YYREEE (reference sequence). The CDR3 nucleotides read TGTGCCAGCAGCTTGGCAGGCAGGGGGAACACCGGGGAGCTGTTTTTT. Translation: CASSLAGRGNTGELFF.

This chain connects TRBV19 to TRBJ2-3; 9 bases match TRBD2. Germline assignment: CDR1 LNHDA and CDR2 SQIVND (reference sequence). V dropped 3 bases and J dropped 2; count of bases not matched to a gene: 3. The CDR3 is made up of 15 amino acids. The CDR3 is CASSMGTSSTDTQYF. Written as DNA, the CDR3 is TGTGCCAGTAGTATGGGGACTAGCTCCACAGATACGCAGTATTTT.

This clonotype was counted ten times or more. V and J are TRBV7-2 and TRBJ2-3, with 9 bases fitting TRBD2. The CDR3 covers 14 residues. V gave up 6 bases and J gave up 1 base; unmatched junction bases: 2. Germline V gene data show CDR1 as SGHTA and CDR2 as FQGNSA. The CDR3 sequence is CASSQRGGTDTQYF. The CDR3 nucleotides read TGTGCCAGCAGTCAGCGGGGGGGCACAGATACGCAGTATTTT.

This clonotype was counted many times. V is TRBV29-1 and J is TRBJ2-5, with 9 bases identical to TRBD1. V lost 3 bases, J lost 5 bases, and 7 bases stayed unmatched. The germline CDR1 and CDR2 sequences are SQVTM and ANQGSEA. This CDR3 has 14 residues. The CDR3 region is CSVDRDRVDETQYF. The CDR3 DNA reads TGCAGCGTTGATAGGGACAGGGTGGACGAGACCCAGTACTTC.

At least ten counts were recorded for this clonotype. The V and J genes are TRBV7-9 and TRBJ2-5, with D unresolved. The CDR3 is 15 amino acids. Germline V lookup: CDR1 SEHNR, CDR2 FQNEAQ (reference sequence). Trimming stripped 5 bases from V and 0 bases from J, with 13 bases between. CDR3 protein: CASSPGFRYQETQYF. The CDR3 DNA is TGTGCCAGCAGCCCCGGGTTCAGGTACCAAGAGACCCAGTACTTC.

In this sample, this clonotype turned up many times. The rearrangement joins TRBV6-6 to TRBJ1-2; D unresolved. Germline assignment: CDR1 MNHNY and CDR2 SVGAGI (reference sequence). V was cut by 4 bases and J by 9 bases, with 21 bases left in between. The CDR3 is 15 amino acids. The CDR3 is CASSSPVRVAQSYTF. The CDR3 nucleotides are TGTGCCAGCAGTTCCCCCGTGCGAGTCGCTCAAAGCTACACCTTC.

There are many counts of this clonotype. V and J are TRBV28 and TRBJ2-7; tentative D call: TRBD2 (7 bases). The ends were cut back, 1 base at V and 3 bases at J, with 13 bases in the middle. Germline V gene data show CDR1 as MDHEN and CDR2 as SYDVKM. This CDR3 region has 15 residues. The CDR3 reads CASSLYGGGSYEQYF. The CDR3 nucleotides are TGTGCCAGCAGTTTATACGGCGGGGGCAGCTACGAGCAGTACTTC. The whole variable domain, filled in from reference TRBV28 and TRBJ2-7, reads DVKVTQSSRYLVKRTGEKVFLECVQDMDHENMFWYRQDPGLGLRLIYFSYDVKMKEKGDIPEGYSVSREKKERFSLILESASTNQTSMYLCASSLYGGGSYEQYFGPGTRLTVT.

At least ten counts were recorded for this clonotype. The chain couples TRBV11-1 to TRBJ2-1, with TRBD2 matching 7 bases. Germline values: CDR1 SGHAT, CDR2 FQDESV (reference sequence). The CDR3 runs to 13 residues. V gave up 7 bases and J gave up 3 bases; unmatched junction bases: 3. CDR3: CASTRGGYNEQFF. As DNA, the CDR3 is TGTGCCAGCACCCGCGGGGGCTACAATGAGCAGTTCTTC.

This clonotype was seen at least ten times. Since no conserved phenylalanine or tryptophan closes the CDR3, a read error is the likely cause. The DNA is omitted, as the CDR3 cannot be located on it reliably, and the CDR3 follows TCRdb's listing. This chain joins TRBV12-3 or TRBV12-4 and TRBJ1-6. From its first to its last residue, the CDR3 has 12 amino acids. The CDR3 region is CASSLKGGPPDS.

Ten or more counts support this clonotype. The CDR3 nucleotides read TGTGCCAGCAGCATAGGACTCAGAGGTTCACCCCTCCACTTT. It yields the protein CASSIGLRGSPLHF. The rearrangement uses TRBV7-9 and TRBJ1-6, with D unclear. This CDR3 has 14 amino acids. The germline V gene encodes CDR1 SEHNR and CDR2 FQNEAQ (reference sequence). V was pared by 5 bases and J by 9 bases, with 14 bases between.

This clonotype was detected many times. One end of the junction does not line up with germline, which may come from a read error. V usage is TRBV7-8 and J usage is TRBJ2-7; TRBD1 matches 7 bases. Germline-derived CDR1 and CDR2 are SGHVS and FQNEAQ. The CDR3 loop spans 11 amino acids. The CDR3 DNA is TGTGCCAGCAGCTCCGACAGGGCGTTTTCCTTC. Its protein product is CASSSDRAFSF.

V and J are TRBV29-1 and TRBJ1-5, with 12 bases that match TRBD1. The CDR3 loop spans 15 amino acids. CDR1 and CDR2 from the germline V gene are SQVTM and ANQGSEA. V lost 4 bases and J lost 6; bases outside the gene matches: 7. This CDR3 reads CSVVEGQGAVQPQHF. The CDR3 nucleotides are TGCAGCGTTGTGGAGGGACAGGGGGCTGTTCAGCCCCAGCATTTT. The whole variable domain, remainder taken from reference TRBV29-1 and TRBJ1-5, is SAVISQKPSRDICQRGTSLTIQCQVDSQVTMMFWYRQQPGQSLTLIATANQGSEATYESGFVIDKFPISRPNLTFSTLTVSNMSPEDSSIYLCSVVEGQGAVQPQHFGDGTRLSIL.

This clonotype was recorded many times. The rearrangement joins TRBV7-2 to TRBJ1-4; maybe TRBD1 (5 bases). This CDR3 has 15 amino acids. In germline, CDR1 is SGHTA, CDR2 FQGNSA. The V end was cut by 5 bases, the J end by 1 base, with 11 bases between. The CDR3 nucleotides read TGTGCCAGCAGCCCAAGACAGATAACTAATGAAAAACTGTTTTTT. Protein sequence: CASSPRQITNEKLFF.